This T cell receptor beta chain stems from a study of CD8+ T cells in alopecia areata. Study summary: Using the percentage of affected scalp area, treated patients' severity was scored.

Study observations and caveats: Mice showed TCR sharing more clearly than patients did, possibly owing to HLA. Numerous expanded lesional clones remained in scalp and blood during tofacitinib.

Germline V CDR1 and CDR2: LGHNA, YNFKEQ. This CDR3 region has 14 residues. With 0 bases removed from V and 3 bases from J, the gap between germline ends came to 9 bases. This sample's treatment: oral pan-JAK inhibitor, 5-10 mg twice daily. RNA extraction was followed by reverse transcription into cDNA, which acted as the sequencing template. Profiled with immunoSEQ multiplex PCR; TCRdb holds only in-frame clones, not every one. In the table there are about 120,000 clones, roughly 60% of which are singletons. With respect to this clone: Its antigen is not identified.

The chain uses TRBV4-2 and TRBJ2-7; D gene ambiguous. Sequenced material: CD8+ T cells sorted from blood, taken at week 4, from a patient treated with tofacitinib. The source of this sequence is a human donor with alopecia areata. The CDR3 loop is CASSQEESYYEQYF. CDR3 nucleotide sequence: TGTGCCAGCAGCCAAGAGGAGAGTTACTACGAGCAGTACTTC.